A selection of T cell receptor beta chains follows, all from one sample in a study of T cells in Graves' hyperthyroidism and ophthalmopathy. In TCRdb, the multiplex PCR reads were re-called with MiXCR into one record per CDR3 protein. The table lists 270,000 or so distinct CDR3 sequences, less than 30% of them singletons. Sample: blood. The receptors were gathered from a man aged 40-49 years with Graves' hyperthyroidism that later progressed to Graves' ophthalmopathy. CDR3s include the opening cysteine and the closing phenylalanine or tryptophan. D genes are given only for firm matches. Clone size is given for some rows only: seen once, a few or many times, or a class if the clone is expanded.

clone_size: many; v_call: TRBV11-2; j_call: TRBJ1-2; d_call: -; cdr3_aa: CASSLVLTPGSVDGYTF; cdr3_nt: TGTGCCAGCAGCTTAGTTTTAACCCCGGGCAGTGTCGATGGCTACACCTTC
clone_size: many; v_call: TRBV12-3/TRBV12-4; j_call: TRBJ1-5; d_call: -; cdr3_aa: CASRESGNQPQHF; cdr3_nt: TGTGCCAGCAGGGAATCAGGCAATCAGCCCCAGCATTTT
clone_size: many; v_call: TRBV7-3; j_call: TRBJ2-2; d_call: TRBD2; cdr3_aa: CASSRERRNTGELFF; cdr3_nt: TGTGCCAGCTCGCGGGAGCGTCGGAACACCGGGGAGCTGTTTTTT
clone_size: many; v_call: TRBV20-1; j_call: TRBJ2-5; d_call: TRBD2; cdr3_aa: CSAGRGGVGETQYF; cdr3_nt: TGCAGTGCTGGGCGGGGGGGCGTTGGAGAGACCCAGTACTTC
clone_size: -; v_call: TRBV12-3/TRBV12-4; j_call: TRBJ2-7; d_call: -; cdr3_aa: CASTERWGSYEQYF; cdr3_nt: TGTGCCAGCACCGAAAGGTGGGGGTCCTACGAGCAGTACTTC
clone_size: few; v_call: TRBV6-1; j_call: TRBJ1-2; d_call: -; cdr3_aa: CASSGFGVRGDYGYTF; cdr3_nt: TGTGCCAGCAGTGGGTTCGGGGTTCGAGGGGACTATGGCTACACCTTC
clone_size: -; v_call: TRBV27; j_call: TRBJ2-5; d_call: TRBD2; cdr3_aa: CASSFLYSKREVETQYF; cdr3_nt: TGTGCCAGCAGTTTTCTGTACAGCAAGCGGGAGGTTGAGACCCAGTACTTC
clone_size: many; v_call: TRBV10-3; j_call: TRBJ1-5; d_call: -; cdr3_aa: CAISDRNQPQHF; cdr3_nt: TGTGCCATCAGTGATAGAAATCAGCCCCAGCATTTT
clone_size: -; v_call: TRBV28; j_call: TRBJ1-1; d_call: TRBD1; cdr3_aa: CASRQLGQTNTEAFF; cdr3_nt: TGTGCCAGCCGCCAACTGGGACAGACGAACACTGAAGCTTTCTTT
clone_size: many; v_call: TRBV29-1; j_call: TRBJ1-3; d_call: -; cdr3_aa: CSVIGLSGNTIYF; cdr3_nt: TGCAGCGTGATAGGACTTTCTGGAAACACCATATATTTT
clone_size: many; v_call: TRBV18; j_call: TRBJ2-5; d_call: -; cdr3_aa: CASSPPYGSVGETQYF; cdr3_nt: TGTGCCAGCTCACCACCGTACGGGAGCGTCGGAGAGACCCAGTACTTC
clone_size: -; v_call: TRBV19; j_call: TRBJ2-7; d_call: -; cdr3_aa: CASSIDSISGYEQYF; cdr3_nt: TGTGCCAGTAGTATAGACAGTATCTCAGGTTACGAGCAGTACTTC
clone_size: many; v_call: TRBV30; j_call: TRBJ1-5; d_call: -; cdr3_aa: CAWSVGGGRNQPQHF; cdr3_nt: TGTGCCTGGAGTGTGGGGGGGGGACGCAATCAGCCCCAGCATTTT
clone_size: -; v_call: TRBV11-2; j_call: TRBJ2-7; d_call: TRBD2; cdr3_aa: CASSPRGGRSYEQYF; cdr3_nt: TGTGCCAGCAGCCCACGGGGGGGACGCTCCTACGAGCAGTACTTC
clone_size: -; v_call: TRBV4-1; j_call: TRBJ1-5; d_call: -; cdr3_aa: CASSQYMTNQPQHF; cdr3_nt: TGCGCCAGCAGCCAATACATGACAAATCAGCCCCAGCATTTT
clone_size: many; v_call: TRBV7-3; j_call: TRBJ1-1; d_call: -; cdr3_aa: CASSPSEGDGIEAFF; cdr3_nt: TGTGCCAGCAGCCCCTCTGAGGGGGACGGGATTGAAGCTTTCTTT
clone_size: many; v_call: TRBV20-1; j_call: TRBJ2-2; d_call: TRBD1; cdr3_aa: CSARRPQGTGGRDTGELFF; cdr3_nt: TGCAGTGCTAGACGCCCCCAAGGGACAGGGGGTAGGGACACCGGGGAGCTGTTTTTT
clone_size: -; v_call: TRBV6-2/TRBV6-3; j_call: TRBJ1-1; d_call: TRBD1; cdr3_aa: CATGAGGRHTEAFF; cdr3_nt: TGTGCCACCGGGGCAGGGGGCAGGCACACTGAAGCTTTCTTT
clone_size: few; v_call: TRBV5-1; j_call: TRBJ1-1; d_call: -; cdr3_aa: CASSLGSGSVTEAFF; cdr3_nt: TGCGCCAGCAGCTTGGGTTCAGGCTCGGTCACTGAAGCTTTCTTT
clone_size: -; v_call: TRBV5-2; j_call: TRBJ2-2; d_call: -; cdr3_aa: CASKKYQETAGTSLDTGELFF; cdr3_nt: TGTGCCAGCAAAAAATATCAGGAGACTGCCGGGACTAGCTTGGACACCGGGGAGCTGTTTTTT
clone_size: -; v_call: TRBV28; j_call: TRBJ1-2; d_call: -; cdr3_aa: CASSSFYSQGIDGYTF; cdr3_nt: TGTGCCAGCAGTTCGTTTTATTCTCAGGGGATTGATGGCTACACCTTC
clone_size: many; v_call: TRBV6-5; j_call: TRBJ1-2; d_call: -; cdr3_aa: CASSYRSQYGYTF; cdr3_nt: TGTGCCAGCAGTTACCGTAGTCAGTATGGCTACACCTTC
clone_size: many; v_call: TRBV6-5; j_call: TRBJ2-7; d_call: TRBD2; cdr3_aa: CASSYLASGTYEQYF; cdr3_nt: TGTGCCAGCAGTTACCTGGCTAGCGGAACCTACGAGCAGTACTTC
clone_size: many; v_call: TRBV27; j_call: TRBJ2-2; d_call: -; cdr3_aa: CASSLTTPNTGELFF; cdr3_nt: TGTGCCAGCAGTTTAACAACTCCGAACACCGGGGAGCTGTTTTTT
clone_size: few; v_call: TRBV4-2; j_call: TRBJ1-1; d_call: -; cdr3_aa: CASSPGAGARAFF; cdr3_nt: TGTGCCAGCAGCCCGGGGGCGGGGGCTCGAGCTTTCTTT
clone_size: many; v_call: TRBV29-1; j_call: TRBJ1-3; d_call: -; cdr3_aa: CSVGEDSGNTIYF; cdr3_nt: TGCAGCGTTGGGGAGGACTCGGGAAACACCATATATTTT
clone_size: many; v_call: TRBV6-5; j_call: TRBJ1-2; d_call: TRBD1; cdr3_aa: CASSLQGAEGYTF; cdr3_nt: TGTGCCAGCAGTCTACAGGGGGCGGAGGGCTACACCTTC
clone_size: -; v_call: TRBV6-5; j_call: TRBJ2-1; d_call: -; cdr3_aa: CASSYWGSNRNEQFF; cdr3_nt: TGTGCCAGCAGTTACTGGGGGAGTAACAGGAATGAGCAGTTCTTC
clone_size: -; v_call: TRBV28; j_call: TRBJ1-2; d_call: -; cdr3_aa: CASSLFGRNNGYTF; cdr3_nt: TGTGCCAGCAGTTTATTTGGCCGGAACAATGGCTACACCTTC
clone_size: -; v_call: TRBV20-1; j_call: TRBJ2-2; d_call: TRBD1; cdr3_aa: CSARDPGTGDTGELFF; cdr3_nt: TGCAGTGCTAGAGATCCCGGGACAGGGGACACCGGGGAGCTGTTTTTT
clone_size: -; v_call: TRBV6-1; j_call: TRBJ1-1; d_call: -; cdr3_aa: CASIRGTLSEAFF; cdr3_nt: TGTGCCAGCATTCGGGGCACTCTGAGCGAAGCTTTCTTT
clone_size: many; v_call: TRBV6-1; j_call: TRBJ2-3; d_call: -; cdr3_aa: CASSTPLSPTDTQYF; cdr3_nt: TGTGCCAGCAGCACGCCACTAAGTCCCACAGATACGCAGTATTTT
clone_size: many; v_call: TRBV19; j_call: TRBJ1-5; d_call: -; cdr3_aa: CASSFGSNQPQHF; cdr3_nt: TGTGCCAGTAGTTTCGGTAGCAATCAGCCCCAGCATTTT
clone_size: many; v_call: TRBV6-5; j_call: TRBJ1-2; d_call: -; cdr3_aa: CASSYRQTTAYGYTF; cdr3_nt: TGTGCCAGCAGTTACAGACAAACCACAGCCTATGGCTACACCTTC
clone_size: many; v_call: TRBV11-1; j_call: TRBJ2-2; d_call: -; cdr3_aa: CASSLGQPVGELFF; cdr3_nt: TGTGCCAGCAGCCTAGGACAGCCGGTCGGGGAGCTGTTTTTT
clone_size: once; v_call: TRBV6-2/TRBV6-3; j_call: TRBJ1-1; d_call: TRBD1; cdr3_aa: CASSRGQTNTEAFF; cdr3_nt: TGTGCCAGCAGTAGGGGACAGACGAACACTGAAGCTTTCTTT
clone_size: many; v_call: TRBV19; j_call: TRBJ1-5; d_call: TRBD1; cdr3_aa: CASQRGQGISQPQHF; cdr3_nt: TGTGCCAGTCAAAGAGGACAGGGGATTTCTCAGCCCCAGCATTTT
clone_size: many; v_call: TRBV2; j_call: TRBJ2-2; d_call: -; cdr3_aa: CASRPRMGTNTGELFF; cdr3_nt: TGTGCCAGCCGTCCCCGGATGGGGACGAACACCGGGGAGCTGTTTTTT
clone_size: many; v_call: TRBV11-2; j_call: TRBJ1-1; d_call: -; cdr3_aa: CASSPYGTYNTEAFF; cdr3_nt: TGTGCCAGCAGCCCTTACGGGACATATAACACTGAAGCTTTCTTT
clone_size: many; v_call: TRBV5-6; j_call: TRBJ1-1; d_call: -; cdr3_aa: CASSLMDTEAFF; cdr3_nt: TGTGCCAGCAGCTTGATGGACACTGAAGCTTTCTTT
clone_size: many; v_call: TRBV24-1; j_call: TRBJ1-2; d_call: -; cdr3_aa: CATSEPGAKPGGYTF; cdr3_nt: TGTGCCACCAGTGAGCCGGGAGCTAAGCCTGGGGGCTACACCTTC
clone_size: many; v_call: TRBV11-2; j_call: TRBJ1-1; d_call: -; cdr3_aa: CASSFRGRLNTEAFF; cdr3_nt: TGTGCCAGCAGCTTTAGGGGACGTTTGAACACTGAAGCTTTCTTT